Shown below are 3 T cell receptor beta chains from a single sample sequenced in a study of blood T cell repertoires in COVID-19 (dated by TCRdb to the early 2020s). The library was generated by the immunoSEQ multiplex PCR assay. The table was pulled from immuneACCESS by TCRdb, which kept in-frame rearrangements only. Such tables lose some clones; where checked, under half of the loss comes from unresolved V genes, and the rest has no known cause. This sample comprises 170,000 or so clones, more than 85% of them detected only once. The top ten clones comprise 2.7% of the sample. The sample comprised peripheral blood. All receptors derive from a man aged 35 to 55 with active or convalescent COVID-19.

The chain uses TRBV2 and TRBJ2-5; D remains unclear. The V end was cut by 5 bases, the J end by 3 bases, with 4 bases between. Germline V gives CDR1 SNHLY, CDR2 FYNNEI. CDR3 length: 11 residues. In DNA, the CDR3 is TGTGCCAGCAGTCTCGAAGAGACCCAGTACTTC. It encodes CASSLEETQYF.

J is TRBJ1-5 and V is TRBV28; 8 bases fit TRBD1. The CDR3 totals 16 residues. The germline CDR1 and CDR2 sequences are MDHEN and SYDVKM. Germline trimming cut 2 bases from V and 0 bases from J; bases unmatched to any gene: 3. CDR3 nucleotide sequence: TGTGCCAGCAGTTTAAACAGGGGGTCTAGCAATCAGCCCCAGCATTTT. This sequence encodes CASSLNRGSSNQPQHF.

The gene calls are TRBV6-5 and TRBJ1-1; 7 bases line up with TRBD1. CDR1 and CDR2 (germline): MNHEY, SVGAGI. The V and J ends lost 4 bases and 5 bases, in that order; junction bases with no gene match: 13. The CDR3 runs 16 residues. The CDR3 loop reads CASSSPRQGPGTEAFF. CDR3 DNA: TGTGCCAGCAGTTCCCCCCGACAGGGCCCTGGGACTGAAGCTTTCTTT.